This T cell receptor (beta chain) was sequenced during a study of T cell repertoires in cytomegalovirus infection. Turning to the study itself: Public TCR beta signatures were indicative of both CMV infection and a matching HLA type.

Study-wide results and limits: It was HLA-C-restricted CMV-specific TCR beta clonotypes that dominated the response ex vivo. CMV carriers with the relevant HLA were identified by cumulative public TCR beta family frequency.

Worth noting for this clonotype: Its antigen remains unidentified.

Germline loops: CDR1 MDHEN, CDR2 SYDVKM. CDR3 length: 13 amino acids. V was trimmed by 6 bases and J by 3 bases, leaving 11 bases between them. TCRdb reprocessed the reads with MiXCR, giving one entry per CDR3 protein. Of more than 50,000 distinct CDR3 sequences listed, around 34% are singletons. Sequenced input: PBMCs, sequenced either directly or after in vitro stimulation (not recorded which). The TCR sequence derives from a human donor in good health (CMV status not recorded). Some clones in this sample may be carry-over from other donors' samples. The rearrangement joins TRBV28 to TRBJ1-1; unclear D gene. CDR3 nucleotide sequence: TGTGCCAGCAGGCAGGATTGGTACACTGAAGCTTTCTTT. It codes for CASRQDWYTEAFF.